A single sample is the source of the 10 T cell receptor beta chains below, sequenced in a study of beta chain features in type 1 diabetes. Reverse transcription of all isolated RNA meant that expressed TCRB transcripts were sequenced. Clones were read by immunoSEQ multiplex PCR, and TCRdb kept only the in-frame ones, dropping some. This table has 330,000 or so clones, around 15% appearing once. Sample: central memory CD4+ T cells from blood. The receptors come from a man aged 25-45 years in good health.

The rearrangement uses TRBV5-4 and TRBJ1-1, with TRBD1 as a possible D gene (6 bases). V gave up 3 bases and J gave up 4 bases, with 16 bases separating them. Looked up from germline, CDR1 is SGHNT and CDR2 is YYREEE (reference sequence). The CDR3 covers 15 residues. The CDR3 sequence is CASSSRQAWRTEAFF. The CDR3 nucleotides are TGTGCCAGCAGCTCACGACAGGCGTGGCGCACTGAAGCTTTCTTT. The whole variable domain, remainder taken from reference TRBV5-4 and TRBJ1-1, is ETGVTQSPTHLIKTRGQQVTLRCSSQSGHNTVSWYQQALGQGPQFIFQYYREEENGRGNFPPRFSGLQFPNYSSELNVNALELDDSALYLCASSSRQAWRTEAFFGQGTRLTVV.

The chain employs TRBV7-8 and TRBJ1-4, with 7 bases fitting TRBD1. From germline, CDR1 is SGHVS and CDR2 FQNEAQ. V shed 0 bases and J 2 bases; nucleotides not matched to a gene: 0. The CDR3 has 15 residues. The CDR3 region is CASSLAGQTNEKLFF. The CDR3 region has the DNA TGTGCCAGCAGCTTAGCGGGACAGACTAATGAAAAACTGTTTTTT. Filled out from reference TRBV7-8 and TRBJ1-4, the complete variable domain reads GAGVSQSPRYKVAKRGQDVALRCDPISGHVSLFWYQQALGQGPEFLTYFQNEAQLDKSGLPSDRFFAERPEGSVSTLKIQRTQQEDSAVYLCASSLAGQTNEKLFFGSGTQLSVL.

V gene TRBV15 combines with J gene TRBJ2-1; D remains unclear. Germline CDR1 is LNHNV and CDR2 is YYDKDF (reference sequence). V was pared by 5 bases and J by 10 bases, with 12 bases between. The CDR3 consists of 12 residues. The CDR3 nucleotides are TGTGCCACCAGCCCGATTTATCGGGAGCAGTTCTTC. Its translation: CATSPIYREQFF.

This clone was found a few times. CDR3 sequence reads: CASSPRLAGVFGETQYF. The DNA for the CDR3 is TGTGCCAGCAGCCCACGACTAGCGGGAGTTTTCGGGGAGACCCAGTACTTC. The chain recombines TRBV11-3 with TRBJ2-5; 12 bases match TRBD2. The CDR3 runs to 17 residues. Unmatched junction bases numbered 12, after V lost 5 bases and J lost 5 bases. CDR1 and CDR2 from the germline V gene are SGHNT and YENEEA.

This rearrangement joins TRBV7-2 to TRBJ2-7; possibly TRBD2 for D (5 bases). The germline V gene has CDR1 SGHTA and CDR2 FQGNSA. The CDR3 extends over 17 amino acids. Trimming pared 5 bases from V and 2 bases from J, leaving 22 bases between. In DNA, the CDR3 is TGTGCCAGCAGCGCCCGGACGGACTGTAGTAAAACCTACGAGCAGTACGTC. Translation: CASSARTDCSKTYEQYV.

This clone appeared a few times. The CDR3 nucleotides are TGTGCCAGCAGTGCGGAAGGGATCACCGGGGAGCTGTTTTTT. The encoded protein is CASSAEGITGELFF. This chain joins TRBV2 and TRBJ2-2; D uncertain. This CDR3 spans 14 amino acids. V was trimmed by 4 bases and J by 4 bases, leaving 10 bases between them. Germline CDR1 reads SNHLY; CDR2 reads FYNNEI.

This clone was seen repeatedly, ten times or more. The chain employs TRBV7-9 and TRBJ2-1; 14 positions agree with TRBD2. The CDR3 sequence is 16 residues long. CDR1 is SEHNR, CDR2 FQNEAQ, per germline (reference sequence). V trimming: 5 bases; J trimming: 9 bases; junction bases outside the gene matches: 9. The CDR3 DNA is TGTGCCAGCAGCCCCCCGGGACTAGCGGGAGTAATTGAGCAGTTCTTC. It codes for CASSPPGLAGVIEQFF.

The rearrangement joins TRBV5-5 to TRBJ2-7; D is ambiguous. CDR3 length: 14 residues. Germline-derived CDR1 and CDR2 are SGHKS and YYEKEE (reference sequence). V was clipped by 0 bases and J by 0 bases, with 7 bases between them. CDR3 bases: TGTGCCAGCAGCTTGGACTCCAACTCCTACGAGCAGTACGTC. Translated, it gives CASSLDSNSYEQYV.

This clone occurred a few times. Here the CDR3 DNA reads TGTGCCAGCTCCCCTACCGAAAGGGGTATCAATCAGCCCCAGCATTTT. Encoded protein: CASSPTERGINQPQHF. The V gene is TRBV6-6, the J gene TRBJ1-5; D is perhaps TRBD1 (5 bases). V dropped 8 bases and J dropped 3 bases, with 20 bases sitting between them. Germline CDR1 MNHNY, CDR2 SVGAGI (reference sequence). There are 16 residues in the CDR3.

The genes are TRBV14 and TRBJ1-2, with a possible D match to TRBD1 (6 bases). Germline V gene sequence: CDR1 SGHDN, CDR2 FVKESK. CDR3 length: 15 amino acids. V was clipped by 0 bases and J by 4 bases, with 12 bases between them. The CDR3 DNA reads TGTGCCAGCAGCCAAGATATTACCAGGGGCTATGGCTACACCTTC. This sequence encodes CASSQDITRGYGYTF.